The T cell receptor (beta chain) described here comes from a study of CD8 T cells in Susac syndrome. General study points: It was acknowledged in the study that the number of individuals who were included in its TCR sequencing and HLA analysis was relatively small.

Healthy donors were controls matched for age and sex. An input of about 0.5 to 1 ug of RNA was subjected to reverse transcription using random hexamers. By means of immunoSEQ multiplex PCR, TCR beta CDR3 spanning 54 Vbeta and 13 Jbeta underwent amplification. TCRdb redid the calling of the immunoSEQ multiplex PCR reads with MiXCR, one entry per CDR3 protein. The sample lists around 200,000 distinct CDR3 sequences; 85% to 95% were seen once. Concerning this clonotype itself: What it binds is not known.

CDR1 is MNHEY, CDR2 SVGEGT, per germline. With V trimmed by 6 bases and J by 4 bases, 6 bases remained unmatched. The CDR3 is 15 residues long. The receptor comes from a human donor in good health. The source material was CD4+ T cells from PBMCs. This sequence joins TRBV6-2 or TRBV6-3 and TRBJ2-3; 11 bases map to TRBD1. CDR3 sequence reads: CASSPRDRGSDTQYF. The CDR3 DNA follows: TGTGCCAGCAGCCCTCGGGACAGGGGGTCAGATACGCAGTATTTT.